The source of this T cell receptor beta chain is a study of blood T cell repertoires in COVID-19. Study at large: The study counted Cohort 3 donors as recovered given two negative PCRs, clearance, or symptom resolution.

TCRdb's table, derived via immunoSEQ multiplex PCR, lists solely in-frame clones and lacks some. The table shows approximately 140,000 clones, with under 90% occurring only once. Enrolled through a virtual design, the participants were between 18 and 89 years of age and came from fewer than 30 US areas. The V end lost 5 bases, the J end lost 5 bases, and 9 bases lay between the germline ends. CDR1 is GTSNPN, CDR2 SVGIG, per germline (reference sequence). The CDR3 spans 11 residues. The sequencing input was PBMCs or T cells enriched from blood (not recorded which). The chain joins TRBV30 to TRBJ2-5, with no clear D. This receptor was identified in a man in his fifties in a cohort exposed to, infected with or recovered from COVID-19 (not recorded which). The DNA of the CDR3 is TGTGCCTGGGACATCTCGGAGACCCAGTACTTC. This translates into CAWDISETQYF.